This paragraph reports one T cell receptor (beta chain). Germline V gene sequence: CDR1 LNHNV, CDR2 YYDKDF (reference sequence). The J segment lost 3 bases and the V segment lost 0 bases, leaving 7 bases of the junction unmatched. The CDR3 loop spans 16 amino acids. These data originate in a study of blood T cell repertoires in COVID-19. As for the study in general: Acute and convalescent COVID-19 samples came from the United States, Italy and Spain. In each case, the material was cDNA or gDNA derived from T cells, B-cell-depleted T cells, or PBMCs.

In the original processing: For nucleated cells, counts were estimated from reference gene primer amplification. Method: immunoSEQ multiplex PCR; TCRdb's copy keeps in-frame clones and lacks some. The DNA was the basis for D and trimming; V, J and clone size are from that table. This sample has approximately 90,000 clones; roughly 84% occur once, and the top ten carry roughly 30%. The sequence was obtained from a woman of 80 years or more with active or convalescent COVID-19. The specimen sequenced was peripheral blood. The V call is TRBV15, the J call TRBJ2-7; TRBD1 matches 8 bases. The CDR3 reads CATSRETQGVDYEQYF. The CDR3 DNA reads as TGTGCCACCAGCAGAGAAACACAGGGGGTGGACTACGAGCAGTACTTC.